The clone carrying this T cell receptor beta chain was recorded at least ten times. The data stem from a study of T-cell reconstitution after alpha-beta-depleted transplantation in children. Germline CDR1 and CDR2: SGHAT and FQNNGV. Deletions cut 0 bases from V and 3 bases from J, with 3 bases between. The CDR3 length is 12 residues. Construction of the TCRbeta library involved unique molecular identifiers. TCRdb re-called the PCR reads with MiXCR, one entry per CDR3 protein. The table has about 480,000 distinct CDR3 sequences, around an eighth seen once. Sequenced here: PBMCs from the stem cell graft donor, sampled from the stem cell graft. The sequence was collected from a human donor who donated a stem cell graft to a child with combined immunodeficiency. The chain is built from TRBV11-2 and TRBJ2-7; D call uncertain. CDR3 sequence: CASSLDIYEQYF. CDR3 DNA sequence: TGTGCCAGCAGCTTAGACATCTACGAGCAGTACTTC.